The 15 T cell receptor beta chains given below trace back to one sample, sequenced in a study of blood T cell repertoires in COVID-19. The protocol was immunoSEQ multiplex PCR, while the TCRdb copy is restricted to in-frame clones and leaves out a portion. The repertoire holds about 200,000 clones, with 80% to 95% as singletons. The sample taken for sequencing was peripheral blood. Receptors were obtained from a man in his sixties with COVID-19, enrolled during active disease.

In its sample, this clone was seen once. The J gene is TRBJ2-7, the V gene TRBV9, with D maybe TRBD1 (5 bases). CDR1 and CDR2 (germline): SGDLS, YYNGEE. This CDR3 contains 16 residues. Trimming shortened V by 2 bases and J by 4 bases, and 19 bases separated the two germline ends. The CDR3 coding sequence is TGTGCCAGCAGCGTTGCCTGGGGCGCCGCGGTGTACGAGCAGTACTTC. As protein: CASSVAWGAAVYEQYF.

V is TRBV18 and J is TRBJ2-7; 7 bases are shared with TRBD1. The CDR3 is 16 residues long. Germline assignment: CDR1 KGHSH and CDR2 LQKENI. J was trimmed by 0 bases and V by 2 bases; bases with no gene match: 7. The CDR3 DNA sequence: TGTGCCAGCTCACCAGGACAGGCGATAAGCTCCTACGAGCAGTACTTC. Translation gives CASSPGQAISSYEQYF.

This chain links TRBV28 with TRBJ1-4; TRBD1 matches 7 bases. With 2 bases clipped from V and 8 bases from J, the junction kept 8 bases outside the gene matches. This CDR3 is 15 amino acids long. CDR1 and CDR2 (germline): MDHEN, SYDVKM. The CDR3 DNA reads TGTGCCAGCAGTTTAATAGGGCAGGGGGACGAAAAACTGTTTTTT. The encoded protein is CASSLIGQGDEKLFF.

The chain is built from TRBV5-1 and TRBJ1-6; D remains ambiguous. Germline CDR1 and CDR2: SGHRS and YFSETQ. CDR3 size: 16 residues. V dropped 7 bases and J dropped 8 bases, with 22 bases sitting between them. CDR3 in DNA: TGCGCCAGCCAAGTCGGTCGGGGATTGTCTGATTCACCCCTCCACTTT. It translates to CASQVGRGLSDSPLHF.

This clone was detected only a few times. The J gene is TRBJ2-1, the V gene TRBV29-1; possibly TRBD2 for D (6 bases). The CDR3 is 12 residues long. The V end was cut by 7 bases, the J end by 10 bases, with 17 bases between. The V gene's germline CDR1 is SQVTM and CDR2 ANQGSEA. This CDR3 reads CSGLEGGREQFF. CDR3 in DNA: TGCAGCGGCCTGGAGGGAGGTAGGGAGCAGTTCTTC.

DNA of the CDR3: TGTGCCAGCAGCTTCACCCGGGACACCTACGAGCAGTACTTC. Translating gives CASSFTRDTYEQYF. J is TRBJ2-7 and V is TRBV7-2; possibly TRBD1 for D (6 bases). The CDR3 has 14 residues. Between the trimmed V and J ends, which lost 3 bases and 2 bases, there was a span of 11 bases. CDR1 and CDR2 from the germline V gene are SGHTA and FQGNSA. Complete variable domain (other parts from reference TRBV7-2 and TRBJ2-7): GAGVSQSPSNKVTEKGKDVELRCDPISGHTALYWYRQSLGQGLEFLIYFQGNSAPDKSGLPSDRFSAERTGGSVSTLTIQRTQQEDSAVYLCASSFTRDTYEQYFGPGTRLTVT.

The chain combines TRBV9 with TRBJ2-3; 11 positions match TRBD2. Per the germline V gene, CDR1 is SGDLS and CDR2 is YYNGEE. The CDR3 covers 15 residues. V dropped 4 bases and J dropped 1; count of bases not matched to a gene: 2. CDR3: CASSKTSGGTDTQYF. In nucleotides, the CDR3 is TGTGCCAGCAGCAAGACTAGCGGGGGCACAGATACGCAGTATTTT.

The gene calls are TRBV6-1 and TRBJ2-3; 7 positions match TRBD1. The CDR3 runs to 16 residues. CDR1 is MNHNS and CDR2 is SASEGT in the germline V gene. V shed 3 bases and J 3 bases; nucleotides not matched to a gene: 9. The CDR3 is CASSERGRQGTDTQYF. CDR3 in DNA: TGTGCCAGCAGTGAGAGGGGTCGACAGGGTACAGATACGCAGTATTTT.

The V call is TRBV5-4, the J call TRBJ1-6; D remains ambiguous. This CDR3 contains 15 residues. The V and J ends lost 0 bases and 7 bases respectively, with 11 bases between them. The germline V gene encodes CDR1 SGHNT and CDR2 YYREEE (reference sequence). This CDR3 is CASSLGPGSNSPLHF. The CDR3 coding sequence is TGTGCCAGCAGCTTGGGGCCGGGATCCAATTCACCCCTCCACTTT.

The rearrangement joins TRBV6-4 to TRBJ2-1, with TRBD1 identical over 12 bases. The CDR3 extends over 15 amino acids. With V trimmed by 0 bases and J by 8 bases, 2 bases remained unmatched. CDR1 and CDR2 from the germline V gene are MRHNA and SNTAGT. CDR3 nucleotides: TGTGCCAGCAGTGACTCGGGACAGGGGGCAGATGAGCAGTTCTTC. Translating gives CASSDSGQGADEQFF.

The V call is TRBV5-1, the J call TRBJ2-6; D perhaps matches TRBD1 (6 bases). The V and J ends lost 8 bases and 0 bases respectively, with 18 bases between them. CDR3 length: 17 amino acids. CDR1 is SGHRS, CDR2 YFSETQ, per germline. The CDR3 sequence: CASKEGVLRSGANVLTF. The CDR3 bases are TGCGCCAGTAAAGAGGGGGTTCTGCGCTCTGGGGCCAACGTCCTGACTTTC.

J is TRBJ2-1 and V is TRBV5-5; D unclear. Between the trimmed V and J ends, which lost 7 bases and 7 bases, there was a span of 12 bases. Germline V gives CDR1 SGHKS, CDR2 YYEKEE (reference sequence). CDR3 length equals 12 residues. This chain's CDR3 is CASGPGVNEQFF. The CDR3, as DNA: TGTGCCAGCGGCCCCGGAGTTAATGAGCAGTTCTTC.

The CDR3 nucleotides read TGTGCCAGCAGTTACAGGGAGGGGACCACCGGGGAGCTGTTTTTT. Protein: CASSYREGTTGELFF. V is TRBV6-5 and J is TRBJ2-2; 7 bases map to TRBD2. Unmatched junction bases numbered 4, after V lost 2 bases and J lost 4 bases. The CDR3 covers 15 residues. Germline CDR1 and CDR2: MNHEY and SVGAGI.

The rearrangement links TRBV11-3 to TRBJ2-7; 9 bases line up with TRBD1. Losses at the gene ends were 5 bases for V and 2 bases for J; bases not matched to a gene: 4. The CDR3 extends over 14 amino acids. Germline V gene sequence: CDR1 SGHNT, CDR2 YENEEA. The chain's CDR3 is CASSKTGGTYEQYF. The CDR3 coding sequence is TGTGCCAGCAGCAAGACAGGGGGAACCTACGAGCAGTACTTC.

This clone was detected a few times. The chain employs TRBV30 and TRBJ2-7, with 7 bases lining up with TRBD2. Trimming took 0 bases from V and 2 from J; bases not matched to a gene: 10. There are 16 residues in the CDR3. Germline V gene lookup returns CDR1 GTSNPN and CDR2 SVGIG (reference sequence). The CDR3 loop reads CAWSVHRGVRAYEQYF. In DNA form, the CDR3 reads TGTGCCTGGAGTGTACACCGGGGGGTTCGTGCCTACGAGCAGTACTTC. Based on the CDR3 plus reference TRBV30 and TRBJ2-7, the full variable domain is SQTIHQWPATLVQPVGSPLSLECTVEGTSNPNLYWYRQAAGRGLQLLFYSVGIGQISSEVPQNLSASRPQDRQFILSSKKLLLSDSGFYLCAWSVHRGVRAYEQYFGPGTRLTVT.